What follows is one T cell receptor (beta chain) and its context. This sample is part of a study of blood T cell repertoires in COVID-19. V was shortened by 0 bases and J by 0 bases, with 3 bases between the two germline ends. Germline V CDR1 and CDR2: SGHDT, YYEEEE. The CDR3 covers 13 residues. Repertoires were generated with immunoSEQ multiplex PCR, while TCRdb's copy carries only in-frame clones and drops some. The sample has about 65,000 clones, around four fifths seen once. The receptor's source is a man older than 75 with acute or convalescent COVID-19. This chain connects TRBV5-6 to TRBJ1-1; D call uncertain. The sample comprised peripheral blood. The CDR3 protein is CASSLGVNTEAFF. The CDR3 coding sequence is TGTGCCAGCAGCTTGGGAGTGAACACTGAAGCTTTCTTT.